This T cell receptor beta chain was documented in a study of CD8+ T cells in alopecia areata. For the study at large: Oral tofacitinib (5 to 10 mg twice daily) was administered to treated patients.

Indicated treatment: oral pan-JAK inhibitor, 5-10 mg twice daily. Alopecia areata patients provided lesional scalp punch biopsies and peripheral blood, both collected for the study. General study points: Among patients, TCR sharing was less clear than in mice, a difference possibly due in part to HLA diversity in the patient population. Many expanded lesional clones stayed in scalp and blood while on tofacitinib.

Sequencing used cDNA as its template, made by extracting RNA and reverse transcribing it. Using immunoSEQ multiplex PCR, the repertoire was profiled, and TCRdb retains in-frame clones only, with some absent. The sample holds 200,000 to 250,000 clones, 50% to 75% seen once. As to this clone: The antigen remains unidentified.

Trimming took 3 bases from V and 2 from J, leaving 11 bases between them. The CDR3 sequence is 14 residues long. Germline loops: CDR1 SQVTM, CDR2 ANQGSEA. The sequence was obtained from a human donor with alopecia areata. V usage is TRBV29-1 and J usage is TRBJ2-1; D not resolved. The sequencing used CD4+ T cells sorted from blood, collected at week 4, from a patient treated with tofacitinib. CDR3 residues: CSVDSVHPYNEQFF. The CDR3 DNA is TGCAGCGTTGATTCAGTTCACCCCTACAATGAGCAGTTCTTC.